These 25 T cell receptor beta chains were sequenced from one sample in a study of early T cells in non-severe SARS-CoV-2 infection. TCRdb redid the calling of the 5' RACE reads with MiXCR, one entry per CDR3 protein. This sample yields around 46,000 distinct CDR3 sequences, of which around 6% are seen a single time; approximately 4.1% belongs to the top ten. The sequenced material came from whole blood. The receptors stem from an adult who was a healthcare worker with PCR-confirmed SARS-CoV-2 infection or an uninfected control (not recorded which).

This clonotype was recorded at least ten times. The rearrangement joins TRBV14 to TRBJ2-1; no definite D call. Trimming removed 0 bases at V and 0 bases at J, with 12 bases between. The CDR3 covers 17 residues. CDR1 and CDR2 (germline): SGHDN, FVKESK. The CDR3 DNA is TGTGCCAGCAGCCAAGAATTCCTAGGTTACTCCTACAATGAGCAGTTCTTC. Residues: CASSQEFLGYSYNEQFF.

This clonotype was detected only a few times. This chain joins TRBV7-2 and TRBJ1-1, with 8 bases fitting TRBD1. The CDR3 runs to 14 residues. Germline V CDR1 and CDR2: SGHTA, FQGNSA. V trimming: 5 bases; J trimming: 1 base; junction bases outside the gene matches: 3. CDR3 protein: CASSPQGGNTEAFF. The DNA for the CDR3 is TGTGCCAGCAGCCCACAGGGGGGGAACACTGAAGCTTTCTTT.

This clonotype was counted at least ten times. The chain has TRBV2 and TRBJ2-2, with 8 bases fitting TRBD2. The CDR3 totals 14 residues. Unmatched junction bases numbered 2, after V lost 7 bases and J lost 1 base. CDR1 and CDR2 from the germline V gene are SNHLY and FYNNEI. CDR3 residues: CASKRGQNTGELFF. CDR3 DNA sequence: TGTGCCAGCAAGCGGGGGCAGAACACCGGGGAGCTGTTTTTT.

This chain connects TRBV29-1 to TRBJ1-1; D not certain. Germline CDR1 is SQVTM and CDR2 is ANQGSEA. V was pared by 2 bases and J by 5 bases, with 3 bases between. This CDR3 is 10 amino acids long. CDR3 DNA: TGCAGCGTTGAACGGACTGAAGCTTTCTTT. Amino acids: CSVERTEAFF.

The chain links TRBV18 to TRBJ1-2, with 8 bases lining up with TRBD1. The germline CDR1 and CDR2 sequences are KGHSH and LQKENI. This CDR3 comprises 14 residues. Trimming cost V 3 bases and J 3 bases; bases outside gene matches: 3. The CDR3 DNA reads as TGTGCCAGCTCACCTTCGGGACAGGACTATGGCTACACCTTC. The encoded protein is CASSPSGQDYGYTF.

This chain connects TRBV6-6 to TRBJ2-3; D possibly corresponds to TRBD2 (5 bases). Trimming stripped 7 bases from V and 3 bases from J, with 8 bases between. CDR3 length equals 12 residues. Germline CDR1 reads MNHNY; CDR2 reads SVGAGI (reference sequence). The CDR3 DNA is TGTGCCAGCACTCGGGGAACAGATACGCAGTATTTT. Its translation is CASTRGTDTQYF.

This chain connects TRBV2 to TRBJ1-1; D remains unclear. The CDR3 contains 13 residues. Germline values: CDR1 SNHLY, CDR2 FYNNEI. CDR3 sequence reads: CPQSEGMNTEAFF. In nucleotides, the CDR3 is TGTCCTCAGAGTGAAGGGATGAACACTGAAGCTTTCTTT.

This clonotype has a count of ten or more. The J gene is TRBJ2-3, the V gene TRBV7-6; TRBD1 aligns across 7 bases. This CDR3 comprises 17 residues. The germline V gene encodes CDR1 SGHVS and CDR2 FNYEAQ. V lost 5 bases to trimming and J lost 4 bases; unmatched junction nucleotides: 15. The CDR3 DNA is TGTGCCAGCAGCCCCATGAACCCGACAGGGTGGGCAGATACGCAGTATTTT. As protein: CASSPMNPTGWADTQYF.

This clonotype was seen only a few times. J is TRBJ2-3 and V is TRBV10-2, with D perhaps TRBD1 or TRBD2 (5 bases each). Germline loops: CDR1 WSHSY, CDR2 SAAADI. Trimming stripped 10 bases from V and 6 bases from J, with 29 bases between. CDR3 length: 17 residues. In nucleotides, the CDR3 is TGCGCCACCACTGCCAAGGGACGGCCCTGGGGAGCGGATACGCAGTATTTT. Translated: CATTAKGRPWGADTQYF.

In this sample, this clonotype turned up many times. The CDR3: CALGQGLTEAFF. Written as DNA, the CDR3 is TGTGCCTTGGGACAGGGGCTCACTGAAGCTTTCTTT. The chain couples TRBV30 to TRBJ1-1, with 10 bases lining up with TRBD1. Germline V CDR1 and CDR2: GTSNPN, SVGIG (reference sequence). Trimming at V came to 7 bases and at J to 4 bases, leaving 3 bases not matched to a gene. The CDR3 sequence is 12 residues long.

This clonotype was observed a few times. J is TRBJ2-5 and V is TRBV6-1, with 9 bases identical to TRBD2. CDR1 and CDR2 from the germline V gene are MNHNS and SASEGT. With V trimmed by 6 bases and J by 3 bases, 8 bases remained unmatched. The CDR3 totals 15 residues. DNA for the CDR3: TGTGCCAGCAGACCTCATCCTAGCGGGGAAGAGACCCAGTACTTC. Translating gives CASRPHPSGEETQYF.

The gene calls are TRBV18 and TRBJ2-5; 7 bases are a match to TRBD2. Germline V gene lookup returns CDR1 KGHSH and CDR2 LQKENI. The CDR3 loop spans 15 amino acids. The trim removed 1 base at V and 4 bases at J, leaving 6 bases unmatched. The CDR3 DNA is TGTGCCAGCTCACCACTTGGCGGGGGAGGAGAGACCCAGTACTTC. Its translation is CASSPLGGGGETQYF.

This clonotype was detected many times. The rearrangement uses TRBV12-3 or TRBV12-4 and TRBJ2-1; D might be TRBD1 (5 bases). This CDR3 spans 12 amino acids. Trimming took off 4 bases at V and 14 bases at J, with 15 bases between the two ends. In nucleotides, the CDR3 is TGTGCCAGCAGTTCCGACAGTGAGGTCGAGTTCTTC. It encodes CASSSDSEVEFF.

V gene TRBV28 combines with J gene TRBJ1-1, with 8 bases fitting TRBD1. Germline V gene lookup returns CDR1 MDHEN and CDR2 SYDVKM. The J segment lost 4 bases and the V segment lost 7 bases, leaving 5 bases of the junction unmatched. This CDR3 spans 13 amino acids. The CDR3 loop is CASTGGEGTEAFF. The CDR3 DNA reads TGTGCCAGCACAGGGGGCGAGGGCACTGAAGCTTTCTTT.

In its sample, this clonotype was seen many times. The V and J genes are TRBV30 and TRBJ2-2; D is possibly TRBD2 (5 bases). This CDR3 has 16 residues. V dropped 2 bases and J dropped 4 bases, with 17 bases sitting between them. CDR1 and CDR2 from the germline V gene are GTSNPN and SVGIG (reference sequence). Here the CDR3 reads CAWSQVAGGRTGELFF. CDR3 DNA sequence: TGTGCCTGGAGTCAGGTGGCAGGAGGACGCACCGGGGAGCTGTTTTTT. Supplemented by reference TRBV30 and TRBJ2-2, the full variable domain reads SQTIHQWPATLVQPVGSPLSLECTVEGTSNPNLYWYRQAAGRGLQLLFYSVGIGQISSEVPQNLSASRPQDRQFILSSKKLLLSDSGFYLCAWSQVAGGRTGELFFGEGSRLTVL.

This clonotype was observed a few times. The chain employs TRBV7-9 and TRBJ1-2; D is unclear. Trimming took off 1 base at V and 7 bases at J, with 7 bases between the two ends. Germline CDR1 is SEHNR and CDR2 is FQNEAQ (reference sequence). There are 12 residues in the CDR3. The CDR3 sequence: CASSLEVFGYTF. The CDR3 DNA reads TGTGCCAGCAGCTTAGAGGTGTTTGGCTACACCTTC.

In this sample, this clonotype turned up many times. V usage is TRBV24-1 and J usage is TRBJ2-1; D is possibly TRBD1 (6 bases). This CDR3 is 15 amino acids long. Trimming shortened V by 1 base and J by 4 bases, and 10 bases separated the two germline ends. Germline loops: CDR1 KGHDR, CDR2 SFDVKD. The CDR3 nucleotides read TGTGCCACCAGTGATTTAACGGGACAATACAATGAGCAGTTCTTC. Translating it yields CATSDLTGQYNEQFF.

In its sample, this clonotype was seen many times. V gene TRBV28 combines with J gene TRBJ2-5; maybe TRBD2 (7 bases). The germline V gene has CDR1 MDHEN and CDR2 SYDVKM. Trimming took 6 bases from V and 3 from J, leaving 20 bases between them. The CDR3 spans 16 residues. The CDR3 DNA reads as TGTGCCAGCAGCTCCCACGGGGGGCGCATTAAAGAGACCCAGTACTTC. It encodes CASSSHGGRIKETQYF.

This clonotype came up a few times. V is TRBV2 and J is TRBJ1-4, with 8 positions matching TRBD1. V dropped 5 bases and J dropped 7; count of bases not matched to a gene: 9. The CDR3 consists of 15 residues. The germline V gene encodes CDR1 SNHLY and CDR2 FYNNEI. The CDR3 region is CASSSDRVGSEKLFF. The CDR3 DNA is TGTGCCAGCAGTTCGGACAGGGTGGGCAGTGAAAAACTGTTTTTT.

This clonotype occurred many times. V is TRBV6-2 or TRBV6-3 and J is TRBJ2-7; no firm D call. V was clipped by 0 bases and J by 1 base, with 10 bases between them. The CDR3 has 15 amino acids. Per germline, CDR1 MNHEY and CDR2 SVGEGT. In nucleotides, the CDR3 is TGTGCCAGCAGTTACTCGGGCCGGGTATCCTACGAGCAGTACTTC. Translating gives CASSYSGRVSYEQYF.

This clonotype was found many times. The DNA of the CDR3 is TGTGCCAGCAGTCAAATGGGCGGGTATGGAGAGACCCAGTACTTC. Protein sequence: CASSQMGGYGETQYF. The genes are TRBV12-3 or TRBV12-4 and TRBJ2-5, with a weak D call TRBD2 (5 bases). CDR3 length: 15 residues. The V gene lost 5 bases and the J gene lost 4 bases, with 17 bases spanning the gap.

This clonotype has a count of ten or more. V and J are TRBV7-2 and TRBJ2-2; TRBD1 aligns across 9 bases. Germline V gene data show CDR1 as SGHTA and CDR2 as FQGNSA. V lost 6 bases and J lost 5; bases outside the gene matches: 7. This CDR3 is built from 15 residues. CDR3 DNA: TGTGCCAGCAGACCGGACAGGGGAGGAACCGGGGAGCTGTTTTTT. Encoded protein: CASRPDRGGTGELFF.

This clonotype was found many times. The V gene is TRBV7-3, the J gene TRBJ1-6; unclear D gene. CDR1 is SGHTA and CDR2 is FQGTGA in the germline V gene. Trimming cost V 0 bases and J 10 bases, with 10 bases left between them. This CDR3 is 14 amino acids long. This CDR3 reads CASSLTEGGSPLHF. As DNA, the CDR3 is TGTGCCAGCAGCTTAACGGAGGGAGGATCACCCCTCCACTTT.

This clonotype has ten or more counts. For the CDR3, the DNA is TGTGCCAGCAGCCAAGAGGCCGGACCCCTCCACTTT. Protein sequence: CASSQEAGPLHF. This rearrangement joins TRBV3-1 to TRBJ1-6; no firm D call. The germline gives CDR1 LGHDT, CDR2 YNNKEL (reference sequence). Trimming took 0 bases from V and 12 from J, leaving 6 bases between them. CDR3 length equals 12 residues.

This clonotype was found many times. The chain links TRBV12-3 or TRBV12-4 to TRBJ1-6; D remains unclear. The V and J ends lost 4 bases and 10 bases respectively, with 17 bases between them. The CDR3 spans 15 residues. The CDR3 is CASSSRESLWSPLHF. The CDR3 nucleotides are TGTGCCAGCAGTTCCCGGGAAAGTCTTTGGTCACCCCTCCACTTT.